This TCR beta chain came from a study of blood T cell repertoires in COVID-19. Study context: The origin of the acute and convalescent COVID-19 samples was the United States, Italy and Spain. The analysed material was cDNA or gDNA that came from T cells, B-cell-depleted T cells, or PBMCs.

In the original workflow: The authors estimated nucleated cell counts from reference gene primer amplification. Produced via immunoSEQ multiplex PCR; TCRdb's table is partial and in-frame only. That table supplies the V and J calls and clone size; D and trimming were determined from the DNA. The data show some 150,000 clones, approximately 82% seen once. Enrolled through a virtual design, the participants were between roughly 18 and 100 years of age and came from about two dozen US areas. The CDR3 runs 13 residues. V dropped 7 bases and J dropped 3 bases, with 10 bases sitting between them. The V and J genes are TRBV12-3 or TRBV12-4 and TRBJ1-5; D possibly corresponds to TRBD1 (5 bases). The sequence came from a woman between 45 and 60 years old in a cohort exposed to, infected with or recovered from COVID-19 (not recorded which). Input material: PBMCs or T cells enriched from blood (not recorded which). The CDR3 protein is CASKRQLNQPQHF. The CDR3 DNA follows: TGTGCCAGCAAACGACAGCTCAATCAGCCCCAGCATTTT.